These 21 T cell receptor beta chains were sequenced from one sample in a study of blood T cell repertoires in COVID-19. Clones were read by immunoSEQ multiplex PCR, and TCRdb kept only the in-frame ones, dropping some. The sample lists fewer than 450,000 clones, roughly 87% occurring once. Sample: PBMCs or T cells enriched from blood (not recorded which). All receptors derive from a woman younger than 45 who had recovered from COVID-19.

This clone came up a few times. The rearrangement links TRBV14 to TRBJ1-4; D call uncertain. The ends were cut back, 5 bases at V and 4 bases at J, with 14 bases in the middle. CDR1 SGHDN and CDR2 FVKESK come from the germline V gene. The CDR3 is 15 amino acids. The CDR3 here is CASSARGVYNEKLFF. The CDR3 DNA reads as TGTGCCAGCAGCGCGCGGGGAGTTTATAATGAAAAACTGTTTTTT. Together with reference TRBV14 and TRBJ1-4, the CDR3 gives the full variable domain: EAGVTQFPSHSVIEKGQTVTLRCDPISGHDNLYWYRRVMGKEIKFLLHFVKESKQDESGMPNNRFLAERTGGTYSTLKVQPAELEDSGVYFCASSARGVYNEKLFFGSGTQLSVL.

This clone was observed once. The chain uses TRBV28 and TRBJ2-7; D not resolved. The CDR3 consists of 11 residues. The germline V and J ends were trimmed by 5 bases and 4 bases, with 6 bases remaining between them. The germline gives CDR1 MDHEN, CDR2 SYDVKM. In DNA, the CDR3 is TGTGCCAGCAGTATCCAGTACGAGCAGTACTTC. Protein: CASSIQYEQYF.

The chain carries TRBV4-1 and TRBJ1-2; 12 bases map to TRBD1. The CDR3 has 17 amino acids. CDR1 MGHRA and CDR2 YSYEKL come from the germline V gene. V lost 5 bases, J lost 0 bases, and 7 bases stayed unmatched. Written as DNA, the CDR3 is TGCGCCAGCAGCGATGGGACAGGGGGCATTTCTAACTATGGCTACACCTTC. It codes for CASSDGTGGISNYGYTF.

The rearrangement uses TRBV27 and TRBJ1-2, with a possible D match to TRBD1 (5 bases). Trimming cost V 5 bases and J 0 bases, with 13 bases left between them. The V gene's germline CDR1 is MNHEY and CDR2 SMNVEV (reference sequence). The CDR3 spans 15 residues. The CDR3: CASSNLRTPNYGYTF. In nucleotides, the CDR3 is TGTGCCAGCAGTAACCTCCGGACACCTAACTATGGCTACACCTTC.

This chain joins TRBV19 and TRBJ1-4; the D is unclear. Germline V gene data show CDR1 as LNHDA and CDR2 as SQIVND (reference sequence). Trimming pared 6 bases from V and 3 bases from J, leaving 17 bases between. The CDR3 has 16 amino acids. The CDR3 reads CASSRGLRQPNEKLFF. The CDR3 DNA follows: TGTGCCAGTAGCCGCGGTCTTCGGCAGCCTAATGAAAAACTGTTTTTT.

The V gene is TRBV18, the J gene TRBJ1-2, with 8 positions matching TRBD1. The CDR3 consists of 14 residues. Germline CDR1 is KGHSH and CDR2 is LQKENI. V lost 3 bases, J lost 2 bases, and 2 bases stayed unmatched. CDR3 protein: CASSPQGANYGYTF. For the CDR3, the DNA is TGTGCCAGCTCACCTCAGGGGGCGAACTATGGCTACACCTTC.

The chain uses TRBV9 and TRBJ1-6; 7 nucleotides align to TRBD1. The CDR3 runs to 15 residues. Looked up from germline, CDR1 is SGDLS and CDR2 is YYNGEE. V was pared by 0 bases and J by 7 bases, with 4 bases of the junction left unmatched. CDR3 protein: CASSVGNRGNSPLHF. CDR3 nucleotide sequence: TGTGCCAGCAGCGTAGGAAACAGGGGCAATTCACCCCTCCACTTT.

The rearrangement uses TRBV5-1 and TRBJ2-2; 8 bases are shared with TRBD2. With 7 bases clipped from V and 0 bases from J, the junction kept 8 bases outside the gene matches. The CDR3 is 16 amino acids. Germline values: CDR1 SGHRS, CDR2 YFSETQ. Here the CDR3 DNA reads TGCGCCAGCCACGGCGGGGGGACTTCGAACACCGGGGAGCTGTTTTTT. It codes for CASHGGGTSNTGELFF.

The chain uses TRBV27 and TRBJ1-5; 10 nucleotides line up with TRBD1. Germline V CDR1 and CDR2: MNHEY, SMNVEV (reference sequence). J was trimmed by 2 bases and V by 3 bases; bases with no gene match: 10. This CDR3 comprises 18 residues. CDR3 region: CASSLTGGAYWGNQPQHF. The CDR3 nucleotides read TGTGCCAGCAGTTTGACAGGGGGCGCCTATTGGGGCAATCAGCCCCAGCATTTT.

This chain uses TRBV5-3 with TRBJ1-6; TRBD1 might be the D (6 bases). TRBV5-3 is an open reading frame whose function is uncertain. Trimming removed 4 bases from V and 3 bases from J, with 14 bases in between. This CDR3 comprises 16 residues. CDR3 residues: CARSPWTEGYNSPLHF. CDR3 coding DNA: TGTGCCAGAAGCCCCTGGACAGAGGGCTATAATTCACCCCTCCACTTT.

The chain carries TRBV7-9 and TRBJ1-1, with 8 bases fitting TRBD1. Germline CDR1 is SEHNR and CDR2 is FQNEAQ (reference sequence). V trimming: 5 bases; J trimming: 4 bases; junction bases outside the gene matches: 6. The CDR3 is made up of 14 amino acids. This CDR3 reads CASSAGQGGTEAFF. The CDR3 DNA reads TGTGCCAGCAGCGCCGGACAGGGAGGCACTGAAGCTTTCTTT.

This chain links TRBV5-8 with TRBJ2-3; D perhaps matches TRBD2 (6 bases). With 0 bases removed from V and 4 bases from J, the gap between germline ends came to 18 bases. Germline lookup yields CDR1 SGHTS and CDR2 YDEGEE. There are 17 residues in the CDR3. The DNA of the CDR3 is TGTGCCAGCAGCTTGGGGAGGGGCACCCGAGAAGCAGATACGCAGTATTTT. As protein: CASSLGRGTREADTQYF.

CDR3 amino acids: CASSRRDFYEQYF. The DNA for the CDR3 is TGTGCCAGCAGCCGAAGGGACTTCTACGAGCAGTACTTC. The gene calls are TRBV6-5 and TRBJ2-7, with D perhaps matching TRBD2 (6 bases). V lost 6 bases to trimming and J lost 3 bases, with 12 bases between them. CDR3 length: 13 amino acids. The germline V gene has CDR1 MNHEY and CDR2 SVGAGI.

This rearrangement joins TRBV7-9 to TRBJ1-2, with 7 bases aligning to TRBD1. The CDR3 contains 14 residues. Germline V gives CDR1 SEHNR, CDR2 FQNEAQ (reference sequence). V shed 5 bases, J shed 5 bases, and the junction held 8 bases outside the gene matches. The CDR3 DNA sequence: TGTGCCAGCAGCCGGGACAGCCTTCGTTATGGCTACACCTTC. Its translation is CASSRDSLRYGYTF.

The chain links TRBV7-8 to TRBJ2-2; the D gene is possibly TRBD2 (5 bases). The CDR3 has 16 residues. Trimming pared 3 bases from V and 1 base from J, leaving 12 bases between. Per germline, CDR1 SGHVS and CDR2 FQNEAQ. The CDR3, as DNA: TGTGCCAGCAGCTTCTCCGTGGCGGGGAACACCGGGGAGCTGTTTTTT. Amino acid sequence: CASSFSVAGNTGELFF.

CDR3 protein: CASSAGDPRKTQYF. The CDR3 DNA reads as TGTGCCAGCAGTGCAGGGGACCCGAGGAAGACCCAGTACTTC. The chain joins TRBV28 to TRBJ2-5; TRBD1 is a possible D gene (6 bases). This CDR3 is built from 14 residues. The V gene lost 5 bases and the J gene lost 6 bases, with 16 bases spanning the gap. The germline CDR1 and CDR2 sequences are MDHEN and SYDVKM.

The gene calls are TRBV18 and TRBJ1-6; D is uncertain. The CDR3 sequence is 17 residues long. Germline-derived CDR1 and CDR2 are KGHSH and LQKENI. Trimming removed 2 bases from V and 5 bases from J, with 16 bases in between. In nucleotides, the CDR3 is TGTGCCAGCTCACCAACGGTAGGAGGGATGAATAATTCACCCCTCCACTTT. This translates into CASSPTVGGMNNSPLHF.

The rearrangement joins TRBV19 to TRBJ2-6, with D unresolved. This CDR3 is built from 19 residues. Germline V gives CDR1 LNHDA, CDR2 SQIVND (reference sequence). V lost 1 base and J lost 0, with 16 bases in between. The CDR3 region has the DNA TGTGCCAGTAGTATAGTCGTTGGGCAGGCGATCTCTGGGGCCAACGTCCTGACTTTC. It specifies CASSIVVGQAISGANVLTF.

The CDR3 spells CASSLLGGLAGARDTQYF. The CDR3 nucleotides are TGTGCCAGCAGCTTACTGGGAGGACTAGCGGGGGCCCGAGATACGCAGTATTTT. This chain connects TRBV7-2 to TRBJ2-3; 13 nucleotides agree with TRBD2. The CDR3 runs to 18 residues. V trimming: 2 bases; J trimming: 5 bases; junction bases outside the gene matches: 10. Germline-derived CDR1 and CDR2 are SGHTA and FQGNSA. The full variable domain, rest sourced from reference TRBV7-2 and TRBJ2-3, is GAGVSQSPSNKVTEKGKDVELRCDPISGHTALYWYRQSLGQGLEFLIYFQGNSAPDKSGLPSDRFSAERTGGSVSTLTIQRTQQEDSAVYLCASSLLGGLAGARDTQYFGPGTRLTVL.

The chain combines TRBV6-5 with TRBJ1-2; TRBD1 matches at 7 bases. The CDR3 covers 14 residues. Losses at the gene ends were 5 bases for V and 8 bases for J; bases not matched to a gene: 11. Per germline, CDR1 MNHEY and CDR2 SVGAGI. The chain's CDR3 is CASSPSGGGAGYTF. The CDR3, as DNA: TGTGCCAGCAGTCCTTCAGGGGGAGGCGCGGGCTACACCTTC.

This clone appeared once. The chain joins TRBV19 to TRBJ2-3, with TRBD1 matching over 8 bases. The CDR3 loop spans 17 amino acids. CDR1 and CDR2 from the germline V gene are LNHDA and SQIVND (reference sequence). V shed 5 bases, J shed 3 bases, and the junction held 13 bases outside the gene matches. The CDR3 DNA reads as TGTGCCAGTAGTTCCTCCTACAGGGGGTGGGTAACAGATACGCAGTATTTT. Its translation is CASSSSYRGWVTDTQYF.